Sequencing of this T cell receptor (beta chain) was carried out in a study of blood T cell repertoires in COVID-19 (dated by TCRdb to the early 2020s). General notes on the study: Collaborator samples came from the United States, Italy and Spain and covered acute and convalescent phases of COVID-19. Subjects who had been exposed to COVID-19, were actively infected with it, or had recovered from it provided the deeply sampled blood TCRbeta repertoires that made up the dataset. The samples were drawn from two sources: the first 160 participants of the ongoing ImmuneRACE study, and fewer than 1,500 subjects contributed by 6 global collaborators. Where available, HLA class I and class II types were obtained from metadata supplied by the sample provider rather than from assay-based typing. A de-identified subject ID, COVID-19 status, age in years and sex were almost always included in the sample metadata. The material from the prospective study consisted of cDNA or gDNA derived from T cells, B-cell-depleted T cells, or PBMCs. The repertoires were released in a freely available public database intended as a resource for research on the immune response to SARS-CoV-2.

About this clone itself: It lacks a known antigen. Qualities for individual bases were not recorded, and no much larger clone is one base off. Other DNA sequences in this sample translate to the same CDR3.

A distance of 4 bases separates the germline ends of V and J, which lose 1 base and 1 base respectively. The CDR3 goes from the cysteine to the phenylalanine over 13 residues. The only DNA kept is the CDR3, 39 bases in frame from the first base. The immunoSEQ Assay, a bias-controlled multiplex PCR, was used to amplify TCRbeta CDR3 regions from genomic DNA. The authors processed their data as follows. Nucleated cell counts per sample were estimated from amplification of reference gene primers within the assay. Sequence reads were collapsed and filtered to measure the absolute abundance of every unique TCRbeta CDR3 rearrangement. For each sample, productive Simpson clonality was calculated as the square root of Simpson's diversity index across productive rearrangements. TCRdb took this table from immuneACCESS and kept in-frame rearrangements with V and J called. Such tables lack part of the clones; where checked against another copy, unresolved V genes explain under half of the gap, and the rest is unexplained. Clone size and the V and J calls come from that table; the DNA yielded D and trimming. Across this sample there are hundreds of thousands of clones, with 70% to 90% seen only once. Under 2.5% of the sample is held by the ten biggest clonotypes.

Overall study outcomes, separate from this receptor: The amount of clinical and demographic metadata varied by source and participant and was provided uncurated.

In the prospective study, participants were roughly 18 to 90 years old, resided in under 30 geographic areas of the United States, and were enrolled through a virtual design. To assign participants to cohorts, the prospective study relied on clinical history that participants themselves reported in a screening survey and a study questionnaire. Mobile phlebotomists in the prospective study collected whole blood, serum and a nasopharyngeal or oropharyngeal swab from every participant. Participants in the prospective study had the option to provide additional blood draws and questionnaires over an approximately 2-month period. Prospective study blood samples were shipped either frozen or at room temperature before DNA extraction.

The sample comprised PBMCs or T cells enriched from blood (not recorded which). This clonotype was obtained from a woman aged 18-35 years with acute COVID-19. This receptor chain uses TRBV12-3 or TRBV12-4 and TRBJ2-5, with the D gene call left open. The CDR3 region: CASSLGSQETQYF. The DNA sequence is TGTGCCAGCAGTTTAGGTAGCCAAGAGACCCAGTACTTC.